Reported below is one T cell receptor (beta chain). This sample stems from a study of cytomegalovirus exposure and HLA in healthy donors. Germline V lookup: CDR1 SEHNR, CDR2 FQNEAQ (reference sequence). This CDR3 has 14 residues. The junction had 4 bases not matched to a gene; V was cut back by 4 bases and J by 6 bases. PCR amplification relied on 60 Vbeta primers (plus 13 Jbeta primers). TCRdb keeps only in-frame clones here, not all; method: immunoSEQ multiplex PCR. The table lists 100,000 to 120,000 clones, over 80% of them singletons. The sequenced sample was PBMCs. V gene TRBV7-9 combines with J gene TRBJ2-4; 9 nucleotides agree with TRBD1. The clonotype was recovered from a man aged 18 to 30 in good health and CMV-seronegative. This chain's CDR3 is CASSSQGAGNIQYF. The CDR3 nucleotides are TGTGCCAGCAGCTCACAGGGGGCGGGAAACATTCAGTACTTC.